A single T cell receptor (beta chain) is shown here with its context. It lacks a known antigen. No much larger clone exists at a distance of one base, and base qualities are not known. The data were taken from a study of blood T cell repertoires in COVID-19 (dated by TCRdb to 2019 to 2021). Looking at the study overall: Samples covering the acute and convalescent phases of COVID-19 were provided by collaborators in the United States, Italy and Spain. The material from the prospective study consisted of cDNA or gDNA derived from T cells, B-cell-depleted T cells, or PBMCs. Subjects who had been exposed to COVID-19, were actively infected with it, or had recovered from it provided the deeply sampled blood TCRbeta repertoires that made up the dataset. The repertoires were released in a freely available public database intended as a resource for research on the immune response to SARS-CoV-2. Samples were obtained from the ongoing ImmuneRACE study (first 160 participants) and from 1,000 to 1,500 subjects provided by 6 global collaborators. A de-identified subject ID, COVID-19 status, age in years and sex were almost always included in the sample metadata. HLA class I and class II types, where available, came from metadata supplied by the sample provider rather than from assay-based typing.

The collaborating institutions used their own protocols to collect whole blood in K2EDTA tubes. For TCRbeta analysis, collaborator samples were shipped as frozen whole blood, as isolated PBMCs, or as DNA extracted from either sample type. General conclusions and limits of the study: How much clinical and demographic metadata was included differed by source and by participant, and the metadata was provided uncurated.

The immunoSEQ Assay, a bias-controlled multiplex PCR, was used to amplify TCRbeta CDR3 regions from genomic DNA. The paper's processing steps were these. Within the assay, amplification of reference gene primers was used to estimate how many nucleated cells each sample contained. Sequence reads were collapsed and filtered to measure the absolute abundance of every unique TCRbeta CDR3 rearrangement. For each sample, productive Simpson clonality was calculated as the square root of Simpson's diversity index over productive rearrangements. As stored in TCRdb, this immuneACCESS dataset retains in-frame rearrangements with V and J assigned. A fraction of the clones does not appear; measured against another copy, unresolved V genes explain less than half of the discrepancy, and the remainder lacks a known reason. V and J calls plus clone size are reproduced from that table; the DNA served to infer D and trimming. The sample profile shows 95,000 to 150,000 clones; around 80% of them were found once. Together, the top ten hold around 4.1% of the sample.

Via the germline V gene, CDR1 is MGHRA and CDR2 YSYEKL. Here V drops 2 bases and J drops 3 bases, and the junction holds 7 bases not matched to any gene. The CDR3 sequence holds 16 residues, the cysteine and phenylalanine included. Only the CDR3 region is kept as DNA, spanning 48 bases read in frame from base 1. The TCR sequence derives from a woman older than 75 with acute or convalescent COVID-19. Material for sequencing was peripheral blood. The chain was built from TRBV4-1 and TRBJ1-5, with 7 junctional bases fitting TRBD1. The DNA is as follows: TGCGCCAGCAGCCAACCGGGACAGCACCACAATCAGCCCCAGCATTTT. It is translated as CASSQPGQHHNQPQHF.